The entry below gives a single T cell receptor (beta chain) sequence along with its context. Method: immunoSEQ multiplex PCR; TCRdb's copy keeps in-frame clones and lacks some. The sample yields fewer than 500,000 clones, around 87% seen once. Trimming took 5 bases from V and 4 from J, leaving 14 bases between them. Germline assignment: CDR1 GTSNPN and CDR2 SVGIG (reference sequence). The CDR3 extends over 13 amino acids. This sample is drawn from a study of blood T cell repertoires in COVID-19. The origin of this receptor is a man under 40 who had recovered from COVID-19. The rearrangement links TRBV30 to TRBJ1-1, with TRBD1 as a possible D gene (5 bases). Sequencing was carried out using PBMCs or T cells enriched from blood (not recorded which). CDR3 nucleotides: TGTGCCTGGGCCTTTCAGGGAGGCACTGAAGCTTTCTTT. This translates into CAWAFQGGTEAFF.